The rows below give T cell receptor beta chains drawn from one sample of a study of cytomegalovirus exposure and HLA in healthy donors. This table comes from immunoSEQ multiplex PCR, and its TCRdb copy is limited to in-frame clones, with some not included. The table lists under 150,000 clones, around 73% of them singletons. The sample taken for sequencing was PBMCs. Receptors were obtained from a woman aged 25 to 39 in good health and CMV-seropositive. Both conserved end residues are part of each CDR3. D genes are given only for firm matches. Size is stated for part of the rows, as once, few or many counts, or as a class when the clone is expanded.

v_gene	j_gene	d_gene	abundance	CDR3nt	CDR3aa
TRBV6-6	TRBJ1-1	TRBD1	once	TGTGCCAGCAGTACACAGGGGTTCGAAGCTTTCTTT	CASSTQGFEAFF
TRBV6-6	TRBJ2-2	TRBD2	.	TGTGCCAGCACTCTAGCGGGAGGGGGCACCGGGGAGCTGTTTTTT	CASTLAGGGTGELFF
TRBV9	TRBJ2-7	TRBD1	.	TGTGCCAGCAGCGTAGAGGGGACAGGCTACTCCTACGAGCAGTACTTC	CASSVEGTGYSYEQYF
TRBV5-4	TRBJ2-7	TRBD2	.	TGTGCCAGCAGCTCGCCGGATCTCGAGCGGGGCTACGAGCAGTACTTC	CASSSPDLERGYEQYF
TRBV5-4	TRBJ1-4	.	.	TGTGCCAGCAGCGCCTTGGGGGGAGATAGGGAAAAACTGTTTTTT	CASSALGGDREKLFF
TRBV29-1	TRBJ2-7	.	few	TGCAGCGTTGATTGCGGGACAGACTCCTACGAGCAGTACTTC	CSVDCGTDSYEQYF
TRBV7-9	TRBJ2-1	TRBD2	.	TGTGCCAGCAGCAGAGGGACTAGCGGAAACAATGAGCAGTTCTTC	CASSRGTSGNNEQFF
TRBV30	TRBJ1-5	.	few	TGTGCCTGGAGTGTTGGGGGCCAGAATCAGCCCCAGCATTTT	CAWSVGGQNQPQHF
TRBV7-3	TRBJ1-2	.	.	TGTGCCAGCAGCTCCCCCGGAGGGGCCCCCTCGCGCTACACCTTC	CASSSPGGAPSRYTF
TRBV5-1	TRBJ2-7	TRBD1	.	TGCGCCAGCAGCTTGGCTCGAGGGACAGGGGTGTACGAGCAGTACTTC	CASSLARGTGVYEQYF
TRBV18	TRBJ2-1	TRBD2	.	TGTGCCAGCTCTTCTACTAGCGGGACTTACAATGAGCAGTTCTTC	CASSSTSGTYNEQFF
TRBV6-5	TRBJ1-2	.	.	TGTGCCAGCAGTCCCCAGACCCCAGCGGGGTATGGCTACACCTTC	CASSPQTPAGYGYTF
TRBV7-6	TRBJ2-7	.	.	TGTGCCAGCAAAAAAGAGGACAGTGGAAATTACGAGCAGTACTTC	CASKKEDSGNYEQYF
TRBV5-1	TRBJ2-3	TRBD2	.	TGCGCCAGCAGCTCGACTAGCGGGGGGATTATCGTAGATACGCAGTATTTT	CASSSTSGGIIVDTQYF
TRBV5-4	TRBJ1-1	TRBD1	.	TGTGCCAGCAGATCGAAAGGACAGGGAGGAACTGAAGCTTTCTTT	CASRSKGQGGTEAFF
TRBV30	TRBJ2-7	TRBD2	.	TGTGCCTGGAGTTCGGGGGGCGAGCAGTACTTC	CAWSSGGEQYF
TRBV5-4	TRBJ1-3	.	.	TGTGCCAGCAGCTTGGAACAGTCTGGAAACACCATATATTTT	CASSLEQSGNTIYF
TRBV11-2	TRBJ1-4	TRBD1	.	TGTGCCAGCAGCCCCAGGACAGGGGGCGACGAAAAACTGTTTTTT	CASSPRTGGDEKLFF
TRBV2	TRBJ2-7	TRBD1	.	TGTGCCAGCAGGACCTGGACAGGCGTTTCCTACGAGCAGTACTTC	CASRTWTGVSYEQYF
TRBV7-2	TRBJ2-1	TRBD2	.	TGTGCCAGCAGCTCGAGACTAGCGGGAGGGAGGGAGCAGTTCTTC	CASSSRLAGGREQFF
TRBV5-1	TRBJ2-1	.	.	TGCGCCAGCAGCTTGGCTCCAGGGGTGGACAATGAGCAGTTCTTC	CASSLAPGVDNEQFF
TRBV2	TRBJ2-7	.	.	TGTGCCAGCAGTGAATGGGGGCAGGCCTACGAGCAGTACTTC	CASSEWGQAYEQYF
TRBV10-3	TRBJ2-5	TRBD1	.	TGTGCCATCAGTCCAGGGGGCGAGGAGACCCAGTACTTC	CAISPGGEETQYF
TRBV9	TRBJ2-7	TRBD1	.	TGTGCCAGCAGCACGGGACAGGGATCCTACGAGCAGTACTTC	CASSTGQGSYEQYF
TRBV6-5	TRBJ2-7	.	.	TGTGCCAGCACCCCGGGGAGGGACATCCCCTACGAGCAGTACTTC	CASTPGRDIPYEQYF
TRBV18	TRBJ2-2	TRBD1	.	TGTGCCAGCTCACCACCAAGAGGACAGGGTTCTACCGGGGAGCTGTTTTTT	CASSPPRGQGSTGELFF